Given below is one TCR beta chain in context. Amplification used 60 Vbeta primers and 13 Jbeta primers. Assay: immunoSEQ multiplex PCR; the TCRdb copy retains only in-frame clones and omits some. Here the sample table reports around 52,000 clones. The CDR3 has 14 amino acids. Trimming removed 0 bases at V and 8 bases at J, with 14 bases between. Germline V gene lookup returns CDR1 SGHNT and CDR2 YYREEE (reference sequence). This sample is part of a study of cytomegalovirus exposure and HLA in healthy donors. The clonotype originates from a woman aged 45-60 years in good health and CMV-seropositive. The gene calls are TRBV5-4 and TRBJ1-2, with D uncertain. The sample taken for sequencing was PBMCs. DNA of the CDR3: TGTGCCAGCAGCTTGGACCGGGGAGGGTGGGGCTACACCTTC. Translated, it gives CASSLDRGGWGYTF.